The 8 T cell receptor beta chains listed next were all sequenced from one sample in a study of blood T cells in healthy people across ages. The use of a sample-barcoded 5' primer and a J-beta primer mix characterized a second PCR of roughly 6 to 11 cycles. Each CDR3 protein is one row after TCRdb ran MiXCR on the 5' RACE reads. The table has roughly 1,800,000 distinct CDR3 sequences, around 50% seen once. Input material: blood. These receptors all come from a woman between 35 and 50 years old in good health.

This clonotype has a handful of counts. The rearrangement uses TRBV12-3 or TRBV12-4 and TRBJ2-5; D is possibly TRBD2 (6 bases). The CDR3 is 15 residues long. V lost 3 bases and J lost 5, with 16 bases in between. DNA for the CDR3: TGTGCCAGCAGTTTCCTCCGGGGGACGGGGGAGACCCAGTACTTC. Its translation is CASSFLRGTGETQYF.

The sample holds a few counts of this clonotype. CDR3 coding DNA: TGTGCCAGCAGTTTTTCCGGGACAGGGAGTACGGATACGCAGTATTTT. Amino acid sequence: CASSFSGTGSTDTQYF. The chain has TRBV11-1 and TRBJ2-3, with 9 bases lining up with TRBD1. After removal of 6 bases from V and 6 bases from J, the junction contained 13 bases not matched to a gene. CDR3 length: 16 residues. The germline CDR1 and CDR2 sequences are SGHAT and FQDESV (reference sequence).

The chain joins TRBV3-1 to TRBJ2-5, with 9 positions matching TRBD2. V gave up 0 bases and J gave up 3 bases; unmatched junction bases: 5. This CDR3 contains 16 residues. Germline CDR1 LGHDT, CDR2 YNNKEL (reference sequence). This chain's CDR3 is CASSQDLRGGEETQYF. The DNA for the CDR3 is TGTGCCAGCAGCCAAGATTTGCGGGGGGGCGAAGAGACCCAGTACTTC.

Here the CDR3 reads CATSRDLSVLGEGEQYF. In nucleotides, the CDR3 is TGTGCCACCAGCAGAGATCTTTCAGTCCTAGGAGAGGGGGAGCAGTACTTC. The chain carries TRBV15 and TRBJ2-7; D is perhaps TRBD1 or TRBD2 (5 bases each). Trimming left V 0 bases short and J 7 bases short, with 22 bases between. The CDR3 length is 17 residues. Germline loops: CDR1 LNHNV, CDR2 YYDKDF (reference sequence).

The CDR3 reads CASSPTGPHYEQYF. The CDR3 region has the DNA TGTGCCAGCAGCCCCACTGGACCTCACTACGAGCAGTACTTC. The gene calls are TRBV28 and TRBJ2-4, with D unresolved. The closer fit of TRBJ2-7 to the DNA end suggests the J call may be wrong. Germline V lookup: CDR1 MDHEN, CDR2 SYDVKM. This CDR3 has 14 amino acids.

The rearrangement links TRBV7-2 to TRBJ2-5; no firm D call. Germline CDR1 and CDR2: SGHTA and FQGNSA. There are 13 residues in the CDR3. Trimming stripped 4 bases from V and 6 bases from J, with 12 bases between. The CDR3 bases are TGTGCCAGCAGCTACGGGCCTGACAAGACCCAGTACTTC. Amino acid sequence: CASSYGPDKTQYF.

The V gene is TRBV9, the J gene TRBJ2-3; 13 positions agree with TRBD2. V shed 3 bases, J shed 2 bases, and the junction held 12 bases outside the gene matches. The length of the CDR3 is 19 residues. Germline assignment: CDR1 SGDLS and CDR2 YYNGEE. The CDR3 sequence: CASSELGWGLAGLTDTQYF. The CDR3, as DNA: TGTGCCAGCAGCGAACTCGGATGGGGACTAGCGGGACTCACAGATACGCAGTATTTT.

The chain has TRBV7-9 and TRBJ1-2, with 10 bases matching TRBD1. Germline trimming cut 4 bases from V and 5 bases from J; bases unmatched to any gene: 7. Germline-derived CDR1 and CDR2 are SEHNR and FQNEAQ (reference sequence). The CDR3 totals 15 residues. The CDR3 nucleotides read TGTGCCAGCAGCTCTGGACAGGGGGGAACTTATGGCTACACCTTC. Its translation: CASSSGQGGTYGYTF.